The source of this T cell receptor (beta chain) is a study of blood T cell repertoires in COVID-19. Whole-study context: The analysed material was cDNA or gDNA that came from T cells, B-cell-depleted T cells, or PBMCs.

The CDR3 runs to 16 residues. Germline-derived CDR1 and CDR2 are LGHDT and YNNKEL (reference sequence). V was pared by 1 base and J by 6 bases, with 16 bases between. Using immunoSEQ multiplex PCR, the repertoire was profiled, and TCRdb retains in-frame clones only, with some absent. Counted here are tens of thousands of clones, 85% to 90% occurring once; the ten biggest clones make up under 1.2%. V usage is TRBV3-1 (or the pseudogene TRBV3-2) and J usage is TRBJ1-5, with D possibly being TRBD1 (5 bases). This receptor was taken from a human donor in a cohort sampled during active COVID-19. The sequenced sample consisted of peripheral blood. The CDR3 sequence is CASSQGGGKAGQPQHF. The DNA for the CDR3 is TGTGCCAGCAGCCAAGGGGGGGGGAAGGCGGGTCAGCCCCAGCATTTT.